This passage covers 5 T cell receptor beta chains from one sample sequenced in a study of CD8 T cells in ankylosing spondylitis. Each CDR3 protein is one row after TCRdb ran MiXCR on the 5' RACE reads. The sample carries about 270,000 distinct CDR3 sequences, roughly 32% recorded once. Sequencing was carried out using blood, either unsorted or a sorted T cell fraction (not recorded which). These receptors were obtained from a male donor with ankylosing spondylitis or in good health (not recorded which).

The chain uses TRBV20-1 and TRBJ2-7; D may correspond to TRBD1 or TRBD2 (6 bases each). Looked up from germline, CDR1 is DFQATT and CDR2 is SNEGSKA (reference sequence). Trimming removed 6 bases at V and 0 bases at J, with 12 bases between. The length of the CDR3 is 13 residues. This CDR3 reads CSAGGTASYEQYF. CDR3 in DNA: TGCAGTGCAGGGGGGACTGCCTCCTACGAGCAGTACTTC.

This sequence joins TRBV7-2 and TRBJ2-3, with D unclear. Germline assignment: CDR1 SGHTA and CDR2 FQGNSA. Deletions cut 1 base from V and 6 bases from J, with 8 bases between. The CDR3 covers 13 residues. CDR3 region: CASSLVSGDTQYF. The CDR3 DNA reads TGTGCCAGCAGCTTAGTTTCCGGGGATACGCAGTATTTT. Full variable domain (outside the CDR3, taken from reference TRBV7-2 and TRBJ2-3): GAGVSQSPSNKVTEKGKDVELRCDPISGHTALYWYRQSLGQGLEFLIYFQGNSAPDKSGLPSDRFSAERTGGSVSTLTIQRTQQEDSAVYLCASSLVSGDTQYFGPGTRLTVL.

In its sample, this clonotype was seen a few times. The chain is built from TRBV3-1 and TRBJ2-1, with 11 positions matching TRBD2. Germline V gene sequence: CDR1 LGHDT, CDR2 YNNKEL (reference sequence). This CDR3 comprises 17 residues. The ends lost 3 bases at V and 2 bases at J; junction bases unmatched: 6. Written as DNA, the CDR3 is TGTGCCAGCAGCCACCAAGGGACTAGCGGACCCTACAATGAGCAGTTCTTC. Amino acid sequence: CASSHQGTSGPYNEQFF.

This clonotype was detected only a few times. The chain recombines TRBV20-1 with TRBJ2-3; a weak D match, TRBD2 (5 bases). This CDR3 has 14 residues. V was pared by 3 bases and J by 0 bases, with 10 bases between. Germline V gene lookup returns CDR1 DFQATT and CDR2 SNEGSKA (reference sequence). The CDR3 reads CSASWGASTDTQYF. For the CDR3, the DNA is TGCAGTGCTAGTTGGGGAGCAAGCACAGATACGCAGTATTTT.

The chain employs TRBV20-1 and TRBJ1-4; 8 bases match TRBD1. The length of the CDR3 is 14 residues. Germline V lookup: CDR1 DFQATT, CDR2 SNEGSKA (reference sequence). Losses at the gene ends were 4 bases for V and 8 bases for J; bases not matched to a gene: 9. CDR3 region: CSAIAGGLWEKLFF. The CDR3, as DNA: TGCAGTGCTATCGCAGGGGGCTTATGGGAAAAACTGTTTTTT.